The 9 T cell receptor beta chains in this list originate from one sample, sequenced in a study of blood T cell repertoires in COVID-19. The protocol was immunoSEQ multiplex PCR, while the TCRdb copy is restricted to in-frame clones and leaves out a portion. The sample lists about 160,000 clones, approximately 80% occurring once. The specimen sequenced was peripheral blood. These receptor sequences come from a man between 65 and 85 years old with acute or convalescent COVID-19.

The rearrangement links TRBV27 to TRBJ2-1; 10 nucleotides match TRBD2. Germline assignment: CDR1 MNHEY and CDR2 SMNVEV (reference sequence). V lost 5 bases and J lost 3; bases outside the gene matches: 7. This CDR3 region has 16 residues. The CDR3 DNA is TGTGCCAGCAGTGGTCTAGCGGGAGTAAACTACAATGAGCAGTTCTTC. It translates to CASSGLAGVNYNEQFF.

This clone was seen more than once but under ten times. The V gene is TRBV6-5, the J gene TRBJ1-4, with D unclear. The CDR3 has 13 amino acids. Germline V gene data show CDR1 as MNHEY and CDR2 as SVGAGI. V was clipped by 8 bases and J by 3 bases, with 10 bases between them. The CDR3 sequence is CASSRQPNEKLFF. For the CDR3, the DNA is TGTGCCAGCTCCAGGCAGCCTAATGAAAAACTGTTTTTT.

The V and J genes are TRBV19 and TRBJ1-3, with 8 bases that match TRBD1. V was clipped by 9 bases and J by 4 bases; unmatched bases: 8. The CDR3 spans 14 residues. Germline V lookup: CDR1 LNHDA, CDR2 SQIVND (reference sequence). This chain's CDR3 is CASKGQASGNTIYF. The CDR3 nucleotides are TGTGCCAGCAAGGGACAGGCGTCGGGAAACACCATATATTTT.

This clone was detected once. This chain joins TRBV9 and TRBJ1-1; maybe TRBD1 (5 bases). V was pared by 5 bases and J by 1 base, with 12 bases between. The CDR3 has 14 amino acids. Germline assignment: CDR1 SGDLS and CDR2 YYNGEE. CDR3 nucleotides: TGTGCCAGCAGTCCACAGGTGGGGAACACTGAAGCTTTCTTT. Its protein is CASSPQVGNTEAFF.

J is TRBJ1-6 and V is TRBV4-2; D is ambiguous. The V end lost 7 bases, the J end lost 6 bases, and 13 bases lay between the germline ends. Germline V gene data show CDR1 as LGHNA and CDR2 as YNFKEQ. The CDR3 length is 14 residues. The CDR3 spells CASTTIAGNSPLHF. The CDR3 DNA sequence: TGTGCCAGCACCACTATAGCCGGTAATTCACCCCTCCACTTT.

The table lists this clone with a few counts. The rearrangement joins TRBV6-5 to TRBJ2-3, with D unresolved. In germline, CDR1 is MNHEY, CDR2 SVGAGI. V gave up 6 bases and J gave up 0 bases, with 4 bases separating them. This CDR3 is 12 amino acids long. The CDR3 bases are TGTGCCAGCAGCGGGAGCACAGATACGCAGTATTTT. Translated: CASSGSTDTQYF.

The V gene is TRBV5-1, the J gene TRBJ2-7; 7 positions match TRBD1. Germline CDR1 and CDR2: SGHRS and YFSETQ. The ends lost 4 bases at V and 1 base at J; junction bases unmatched: 8. This CDR3 comprises 15 residues. The CDR3 sequence is CASSILGTASYEQYF. DNA for the CDR3: TGCGCCAGCAGCATCCTGGGGACAGCTTCCTACGAGCAGTACTTC.

V gene TRBV19 combines with J gene TRBJ1-2, with TRBD1 as a possible D gene (5 bases). Trimming removed 3 bases at V and 8 bases at J, with 19 bases between. CDR3 length: 15 residues. The germline V gene has CDR1 LNHDA and CDR2 SQIVND (reference sequence). CDR3 sequence reads: CASSIPSRAVNGYTF. Here the CDR3 DNA reads TGTGCCAGTAGTATCCCCTCCAGGGCGGTTAACGGCTACACCTTC.

The chain is built from TRBV5-1 and TRBJ2-1, with 7 bases identical to TRBD1. The trim removed 3 bases at V and 0 bases at J, leaving 6 bases unmatched. Per the germline V gene, CDR1 is SGHRS and CDR2 is YFSETQ. The CDR3 runs to 16 residues. The CDR3, as DNA: TGCGCCAGCAGCTCAGACAGGGTCAGCTCCTACAATGAGCAGTTCTTC. It specifies CASSSDRVSSYNEQFF.